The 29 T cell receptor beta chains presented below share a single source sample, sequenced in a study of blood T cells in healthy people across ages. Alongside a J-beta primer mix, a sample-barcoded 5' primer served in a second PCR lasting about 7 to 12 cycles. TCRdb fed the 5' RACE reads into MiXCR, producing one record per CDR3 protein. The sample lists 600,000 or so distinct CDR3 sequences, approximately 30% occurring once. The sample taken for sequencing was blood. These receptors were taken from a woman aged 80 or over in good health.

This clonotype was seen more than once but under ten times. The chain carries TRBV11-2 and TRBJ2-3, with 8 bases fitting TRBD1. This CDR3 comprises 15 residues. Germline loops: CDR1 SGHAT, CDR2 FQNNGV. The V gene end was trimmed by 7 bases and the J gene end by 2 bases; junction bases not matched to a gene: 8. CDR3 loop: CASTQTGVNTDTQYF. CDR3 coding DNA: TGTGCCAGCACCCAGACAGGGGTTAACACAGATACGCAGTATTTT. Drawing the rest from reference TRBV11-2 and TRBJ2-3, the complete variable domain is EAGVAQSPRYKIIEKRQSVAFWCNPISGHATLYWYQQILGQGPKLLIQFQNNGVVDDSQLPKDRFSAERLKGVDSTLKIQPAKLEDSAVYLCASTQTGVNTDTQYFGPGTRLTVL.

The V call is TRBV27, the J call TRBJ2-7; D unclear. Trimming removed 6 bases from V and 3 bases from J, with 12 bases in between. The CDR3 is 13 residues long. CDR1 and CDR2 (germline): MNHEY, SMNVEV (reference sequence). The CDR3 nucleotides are TGTGCCAGCAGAGGCCTAGGTTGCTACGAGCAGTACTTC. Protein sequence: CASRGLGCYEQYF.

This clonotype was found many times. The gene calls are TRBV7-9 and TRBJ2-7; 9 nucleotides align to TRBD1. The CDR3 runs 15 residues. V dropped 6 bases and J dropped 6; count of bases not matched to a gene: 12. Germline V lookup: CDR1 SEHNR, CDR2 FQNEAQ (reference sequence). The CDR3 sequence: CASSNSGTGLSEQYF. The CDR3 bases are TGTGCCAGCAGTAACTCCGGGACAGGGCTCTCCGAGCAGTACTTC.

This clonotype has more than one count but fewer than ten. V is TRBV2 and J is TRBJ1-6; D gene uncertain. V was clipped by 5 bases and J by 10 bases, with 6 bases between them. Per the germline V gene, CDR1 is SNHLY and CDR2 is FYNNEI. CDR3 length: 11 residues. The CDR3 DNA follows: TGTGCCAGCAGTCGGTGGTCACCCCTCCACTTT. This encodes CASSRWSPLHF.

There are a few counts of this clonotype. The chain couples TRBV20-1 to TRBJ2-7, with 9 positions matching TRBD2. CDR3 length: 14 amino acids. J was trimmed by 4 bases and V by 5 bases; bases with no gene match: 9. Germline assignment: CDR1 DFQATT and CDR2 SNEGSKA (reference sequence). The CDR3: CSALASGARYEQYF. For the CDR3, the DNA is TGCAGTGCTCTGGCTAGCGGGGCCCGTTACGAGCAGTACTTC.

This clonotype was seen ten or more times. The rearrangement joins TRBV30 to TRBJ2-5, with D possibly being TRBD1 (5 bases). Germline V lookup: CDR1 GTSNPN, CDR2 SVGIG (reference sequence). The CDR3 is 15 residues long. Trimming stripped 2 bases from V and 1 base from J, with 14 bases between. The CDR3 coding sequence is TGTGCCTGGAGTTTGACAGTCGGGCCCCAAGAGACCCAGTACTTC. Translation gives CAWSLTVGPQETQYF.

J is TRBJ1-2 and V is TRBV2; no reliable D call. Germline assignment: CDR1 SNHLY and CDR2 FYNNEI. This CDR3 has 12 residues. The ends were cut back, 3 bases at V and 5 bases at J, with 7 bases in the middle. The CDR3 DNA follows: TGTGCCAGCAGTGATGAGGGATATGGCTACACCTTC. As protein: CASSDEGYGYTF.

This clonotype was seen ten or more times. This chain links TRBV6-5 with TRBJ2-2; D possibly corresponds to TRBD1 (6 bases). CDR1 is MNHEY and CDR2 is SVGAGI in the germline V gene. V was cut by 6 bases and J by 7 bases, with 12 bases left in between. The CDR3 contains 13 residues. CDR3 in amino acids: CASRLGQFGELFF. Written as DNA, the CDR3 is TGTGCCAGCAGACTCGGACAGTTCGGGGAGCTGTTTTTT.

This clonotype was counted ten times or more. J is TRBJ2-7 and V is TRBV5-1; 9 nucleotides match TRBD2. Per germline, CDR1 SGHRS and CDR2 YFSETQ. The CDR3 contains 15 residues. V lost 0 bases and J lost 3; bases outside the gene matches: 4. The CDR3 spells CASSLVLAGNYEQYF. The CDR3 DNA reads TGCGCCAGCAGCTTGGTTCTAGCGGGGAACTACGAGCAGTACTTC.

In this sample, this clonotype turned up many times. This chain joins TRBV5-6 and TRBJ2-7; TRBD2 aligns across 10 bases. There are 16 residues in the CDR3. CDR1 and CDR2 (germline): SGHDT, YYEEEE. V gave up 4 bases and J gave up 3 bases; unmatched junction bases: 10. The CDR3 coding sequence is TGTGCCAGCAGCCCCGACAATAGCGGGGGGAACTACGAGCAGTACTTC. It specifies CASSPDNSGGNYEQYF.

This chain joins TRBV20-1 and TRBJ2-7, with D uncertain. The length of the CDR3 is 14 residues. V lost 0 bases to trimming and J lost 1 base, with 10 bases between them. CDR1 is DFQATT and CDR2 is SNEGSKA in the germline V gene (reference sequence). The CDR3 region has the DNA TGCAGTGCTAGAGAACCGGGTACATCCTACGAGCAGTACTTC. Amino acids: CSAREPGTSYEQYF.

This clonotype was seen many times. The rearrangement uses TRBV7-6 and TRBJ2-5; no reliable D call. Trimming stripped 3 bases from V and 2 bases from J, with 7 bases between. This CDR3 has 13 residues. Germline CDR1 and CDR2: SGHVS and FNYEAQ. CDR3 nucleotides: TGTGCCAGCAGCTTCGCCACTCAAGAGACCCAGTACTTC. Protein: CASSFATQETQYF.

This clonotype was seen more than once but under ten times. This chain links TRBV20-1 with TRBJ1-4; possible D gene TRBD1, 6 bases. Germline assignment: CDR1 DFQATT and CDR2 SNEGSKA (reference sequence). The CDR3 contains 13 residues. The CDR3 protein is CGQRGQGSEKLFF. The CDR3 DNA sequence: TGCGGGCAGAGAGGGCAGGGGAGTGAAAAACTGTTTTTT.

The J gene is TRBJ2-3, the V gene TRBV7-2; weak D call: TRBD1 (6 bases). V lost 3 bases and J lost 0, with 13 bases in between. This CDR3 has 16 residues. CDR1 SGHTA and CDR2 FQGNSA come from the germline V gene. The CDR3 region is CASSFRGRDSTDTQYF. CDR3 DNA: TGTGCCAGCAGCTTCAGGGGCCGAGATAGCACAGATACGCAGTATTTT.

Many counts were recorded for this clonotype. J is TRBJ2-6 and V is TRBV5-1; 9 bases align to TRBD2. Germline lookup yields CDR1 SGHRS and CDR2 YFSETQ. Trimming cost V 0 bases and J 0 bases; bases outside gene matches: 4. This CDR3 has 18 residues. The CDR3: CASSLAGSGGSGANVLTF. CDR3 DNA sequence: TGCGCCAGCAGCTTGGCAGGTAGCGGGGGCTCTGGGGCCAACGTCCTGACTTTC.

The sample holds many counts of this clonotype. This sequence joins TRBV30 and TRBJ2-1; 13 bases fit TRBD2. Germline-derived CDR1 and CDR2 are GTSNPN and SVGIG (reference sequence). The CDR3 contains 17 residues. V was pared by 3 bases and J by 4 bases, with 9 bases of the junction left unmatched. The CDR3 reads CAWRDTGTSGVYNEQFF. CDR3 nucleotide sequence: TGTGCCTGGAGAGACACCGGGACTAGCGGGGTTTACAATGAGCAGTTCTTC.

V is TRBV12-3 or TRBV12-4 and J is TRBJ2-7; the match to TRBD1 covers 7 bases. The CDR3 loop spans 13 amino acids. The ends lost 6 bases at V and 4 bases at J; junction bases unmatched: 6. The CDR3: CASREGGRYEQYF. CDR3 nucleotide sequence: TGTGCCAGCAGAGAAGGGGGCCGGTACGAGCAGTACTTC.

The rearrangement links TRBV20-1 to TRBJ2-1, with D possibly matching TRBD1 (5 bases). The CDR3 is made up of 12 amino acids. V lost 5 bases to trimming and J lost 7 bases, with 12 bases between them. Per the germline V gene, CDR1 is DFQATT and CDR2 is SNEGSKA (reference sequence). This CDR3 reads CSADSRVNEQFF. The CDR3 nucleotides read TGCAGTGCTGACAGCAGGGTTAATGAGCAGTTCTTC.

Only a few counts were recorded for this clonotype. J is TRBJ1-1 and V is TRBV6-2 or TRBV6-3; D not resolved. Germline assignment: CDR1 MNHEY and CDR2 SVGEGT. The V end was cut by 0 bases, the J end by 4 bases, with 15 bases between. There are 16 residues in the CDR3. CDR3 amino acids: CASSYSIPGAGTEAFF. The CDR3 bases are TGTGCCAGCAGTTACTCGATCCCGGGCGCGGGCACTGAAGCTTTCTTT.

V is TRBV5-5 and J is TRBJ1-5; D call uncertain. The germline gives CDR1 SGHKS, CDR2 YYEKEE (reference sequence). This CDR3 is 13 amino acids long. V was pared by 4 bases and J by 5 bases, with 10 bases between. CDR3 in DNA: TGTGCCAGCAGCGGCAGACCCGATCAGCCCCAGCATTTT. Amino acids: CASSGRPDQPQHF.

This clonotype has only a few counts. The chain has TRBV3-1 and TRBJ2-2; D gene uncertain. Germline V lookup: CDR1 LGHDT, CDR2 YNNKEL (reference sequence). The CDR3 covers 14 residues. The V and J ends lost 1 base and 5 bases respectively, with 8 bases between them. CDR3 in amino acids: CASSQGPGTGELFF. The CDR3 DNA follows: TGTGCCAGCAGCCAAGGTCCCGGTACCGGGGAGCTGTTTTTT.

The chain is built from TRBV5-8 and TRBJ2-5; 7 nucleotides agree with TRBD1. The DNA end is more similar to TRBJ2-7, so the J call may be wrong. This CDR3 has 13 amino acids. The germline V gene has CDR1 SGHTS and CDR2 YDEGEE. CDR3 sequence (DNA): TGTGCCAGCATCGTACAGGGGTTCCACGAGCAGTACTTC. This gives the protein CASIVQGFHEQYF.

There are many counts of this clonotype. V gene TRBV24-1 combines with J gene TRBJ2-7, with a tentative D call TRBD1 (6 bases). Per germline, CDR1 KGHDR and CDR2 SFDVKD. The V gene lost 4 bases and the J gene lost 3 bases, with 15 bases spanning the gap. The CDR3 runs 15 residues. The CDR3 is CATSDDTGHYYEQYF. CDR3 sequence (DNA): TGTGCCACCAGTGACGATACGGGACATTACTACGAGCAGTACTTC.

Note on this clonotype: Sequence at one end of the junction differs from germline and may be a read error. The CDR3 loop is CASSPLPTGTQYF. As DNA, the CDR3 is TGTGCCAGCAGCCCCTTACCAACAGGTACGCAGTATTTT. The genes are TRBV7-9 and TRBJ2-3, with D tentatively TRBD1 (5 bases). The CDR3 loop spans 13 amino acids. CDR1 is SEHNR, CDR2 FQNEAQ, per germline (reference sequence). The full variable domain, completed using reference TRBV7-9 and TRBJ2-3, is DTGVSQNPRHKITKRGQNVTFRCDPISEHNRLYWYRQTLGQGPEFLTYFQNEAQLEKSRLLSDRFSAERPKGSFSTLEIQRTEQGDSAMYLCASSPLPTGTQYFGPGTRLTVL.

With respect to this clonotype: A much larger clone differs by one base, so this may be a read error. CDR3 sequence: CASSPVGGGAGNEQFF. The CDR3 nucleotides read TGTGCCAGCAGCCCAGTTGGCGGGGGGGCCGGGAATGAGCAGTTCTTC. The gene calls are TRBV7-9 and TRBJ2-1; 9 positions agree with TRBD2. V shed 5 bases, J shed 7 bases, and the junction held 12 bases outside the gene matches. The CDR3 sequence is 16 residues long. Germline loops: CDR1 SEHNR, CDR2 FQNEAQ (reference sequence).

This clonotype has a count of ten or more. In nucleotides, the CDR3 is TGCAGTGCTAGAAGCACAACAAGAGAGACCCAGTACTTC. Protein sequence: CSARSTTRETQYF. The chain combines TRBV20-1 with TRBJ2-5; D gene ambiguous. Trimming shortened V by 2 bases and J by 4 bases, and 11 bases separated the two germline ends. Germline loops: CDR1 DFQATT, CDR2 SNEGSKA (reference sequence). This CDR3 contains 13 residues.

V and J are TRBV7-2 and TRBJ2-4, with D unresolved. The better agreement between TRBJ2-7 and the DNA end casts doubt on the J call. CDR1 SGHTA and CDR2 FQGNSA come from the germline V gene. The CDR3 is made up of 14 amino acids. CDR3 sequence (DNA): TGTGCCAGCAGCCCCACCCTAGTCTCCTACGAGCAGTACTTC. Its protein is CASSPTLVSYEQYF.

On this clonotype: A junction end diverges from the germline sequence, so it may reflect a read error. The CDR3 reads CASRGDRGFGSYNSPLNF. CDR3 nucleotide sequence: TGTGCCAGCAGAGGCGACAGGGGGTTCGGTTCCTATAATTCACCCCTCAACTTT. The V and J genes are TRBV27 and TRBJ1-6; 9 bases line up with TRBD1. The CDR3 is 18 amino acids. Germline V gives CDR1 MNHEY, CDR2 SMNVEV (reference sequence).

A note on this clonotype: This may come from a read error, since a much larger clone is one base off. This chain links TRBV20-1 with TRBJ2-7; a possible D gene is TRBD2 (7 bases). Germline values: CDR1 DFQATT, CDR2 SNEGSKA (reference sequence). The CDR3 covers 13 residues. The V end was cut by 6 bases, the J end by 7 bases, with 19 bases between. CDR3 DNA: TGCAGTGCCCGGGGGGCCACCTACAATGAGCAGTACTTC. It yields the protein CSARGATYNEQYF.